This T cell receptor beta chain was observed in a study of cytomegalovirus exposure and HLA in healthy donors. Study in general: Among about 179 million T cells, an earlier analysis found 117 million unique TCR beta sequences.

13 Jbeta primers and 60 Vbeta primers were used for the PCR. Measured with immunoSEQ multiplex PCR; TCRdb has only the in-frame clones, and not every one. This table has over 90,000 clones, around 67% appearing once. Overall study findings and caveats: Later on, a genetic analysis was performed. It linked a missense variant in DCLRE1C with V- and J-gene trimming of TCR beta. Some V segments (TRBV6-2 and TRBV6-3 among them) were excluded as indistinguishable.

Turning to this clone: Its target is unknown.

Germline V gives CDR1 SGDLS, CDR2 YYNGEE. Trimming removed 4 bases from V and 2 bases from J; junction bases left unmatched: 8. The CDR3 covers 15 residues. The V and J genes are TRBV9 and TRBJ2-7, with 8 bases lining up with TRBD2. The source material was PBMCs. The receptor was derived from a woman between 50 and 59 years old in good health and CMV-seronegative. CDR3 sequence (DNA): TGTGCCAGCAGCCCAGGCGGGGGGAATACCTACGAGCAGTACTTC. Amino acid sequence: CASSPGGGNTYEQYF.